The T cell receptor beta chain under discussion was sequenced for a study of blood T cell repertoires in COVID-19. Study as a whole: The origin of the acute and convalescent COVID-19 samples was the United States, Italy and Spain. T cells, B-cell-depleted T cells, or PBMCs provided the cDNA or gDNA that served as material.

As handled by the study authors: Estimated nucleated cell counts came from reference gene primer amplification. Profiled with immunoSEQ multiplex PCR; TCRdb holds only in-frame clones, not every one. V and J calls and clone size are given by that table; D and trimming were obtained from the DNA. The sample has 35,000 to 45,000 clones; 70% to 90% are singletons. The CDR3 has 13 amino acids. Losses at the gene ends were 6 bases for V and 6 bases for J; bases not matched to a gene: 6. Sample: peripheral blood. This TCR was sampled from a man between 70 and 80 years old with active COVID-19. The rearrangement links TRBV12-3 or TRBV12-4 to TRBJ1-2; 8 bases are a match to TRBD1. CDR3 coding DNA: TGTGCCAGCAGCCCCGGACAGGGAAATGGCTACACCTTC. It translates to CASSPGQGNGYTF.